The clone carrying this TCR beta chain was recorded only once. Its antigen is unknown. CDR1 is MNHEY, CDR2 SMNVEV, per germline (reference sequence). CDR3 size: 15 residues. V lost 3 bases and J lost 6; bases outside the gene matches: 7. This entry comes from a study of CD8+ T cells in alopecia areata. Study-level background: Once tofacitinib had been taken for 6 to 18 months, 6 months off drug followed.

Collection of lesional scalp punch biopsies and peripheral blood was performed in alopecia areata patients. Whole-study results and caveats: Affected lesional scalp, above all in alopecia totalis/universalis, was more clonal than normal scalp. Normal skin contains resident alphabeta T cells, and these are also sequenced in scalp samples.

cDNA serving as the sequencing template came from extracted, reverse transcribed RNA. Method: immunoSEQ multiplex PCR; TCRdb's copy keeps in-frame clones and lacks some. This table has about 180,000 clones, 59% appearing once. This receptor was taken from a human donor with alopecia areata. The material was CD4+ T cells sorted from blood, obtained at week 0. The chain combines TRBV27 with TRBJ2-1; 8 nucleotides align to TRBD2. The CDR3 DNA is TGTGCCAGCAGTTTGGAGGGCGGGGGGATCAATGAGCAGTTCTTC. Its translation is CASSLEGGGINEQFF.